This section outlines one T cell receptor beta chain sequence together with its context. The antigen remains undetermined. This sample stems from a study of T cell responses to AZD1222 COVID-19 vaccine. Across the study: Second-dose groups at about 4 or about 12 weeks were pooled.

Study-wide points: Repertoire collection took place solely once the T cell response had peaked.

V gave up 8 bases and J gave up 1 base, with 8 bases separating them. The length of the CDR3 is 12 residues. The germline gives CDR1 KGHSH, CDR2 LQKENI. Sequencing was performed with immunoSEQ multiplex PCR; in TCRdb, only in-frame clones are kept and a portion is missing. The profile shows roughly 120,000 clones, 93% of them singletons. The input for sequencing was peripheral blood, taken on day 0 of AZD1222 vaccination. This clonotype was sampled from an adult in good health. The V gene is TRBV18, the J gene TRBJ2-5; maybe TRBD1 (6 bases). The CDR3 region is CASQGFQETQYF. The CDR3 DNA reads TGTGCCAGCCAGGGGTTCCAAGAGACCCAGTACTTC.